This T cell receptor (beta chain) appears in the sequencing data of a study of blood T cell repertoires in COVID-19 (dated by TCRdb to between 2020 and 2021). With regard to the full study: Samples covering the acute and convalescent phases of COVID-19 were provided by collaborators in the United States, Italy and Spain. The material from the prospective study consisted of cDNA or gDNA derived from T cells, B-cell-depleted T cells, or PBMCs. Subjects who had been exposed to COVID-19, were actively infected with it, or had recovered from it provided the deeply sampled blood TCRbeta repertoires that made up the dataset. The repertoires were made available in a free public database intended to serve as a resource for research on the immune response to SARS-CoV-2. Samples came from the ongoing ImmuneRACE study (first 160 participants) plus 1,254 subjects from 6 global collaborators. A de-identified subject ID, COVID-19 status, age in years and sex were almost always included in the sample metadata. Where available, HLA class I and class II types were taken from metadata supplied by the sample provider and were not determined by assay-based typing.

What the study reported, not specific to this receptor: The quantity of clinical and demographic metadata differed by source and by participant and was supplied without curation.

As regards this clone: Its cognate antigen has yet to be identified. Per-base qualities were not stored, and no clone one base away is much larger. The sample contains more than one DNA sequence encoding this CDR3.

V and J are truncated by 4 bases and 4 bases respectively, leaving an intervening sequence of 14 bases. The germline V gene specifies SGHRS as CDR1 and YFSETQ as CDR2. Inclusive of the bounding cysteine and phenylalanine, the CDR3 is 14 residues long. Of all the DNA, just the CDR3 is kept, 42 bases in frame from base 1. At one collaborating source in Seattle, patients were enrolled during active infection and were followed longitudinally through the course of disease. The collaborating institutions used their own protocols to collect whole blood in K2EDTA tubes. For TCRbeta analysis, collaborators shipped samples in one of three forms: frozen whole blood, isolated PBMCs, or DNA extracted from either of those sample types. TCRbeta CDR3 regions were amplified from genomic DNA by means of the immunoSEQ Assay, a bias-controlled multiplex PCR. The study's own analysis went as follows. The number of nucleated cells in each sample was estimated by amplification of reference gene primers within the assay. To quantify the absolute abundance of each unique TCRbeta CDR3 rearrangement, sequence reads were collapsed and filtered. For each sample, productive Simpson clonality was calculated by taking the square root of Simpson's diversity index across productive rearrangements. In its TCRdb copy, this immuneACCESS table keeps in-frame sequences only and misses some clones. Where compared with another copy, unresolved V genes explain less than half of these, and the others have no known cause. V and J calls and clone size come straight from that table; D and trimming were deduced from the DNA. Here the sample has approximately 300,000 clones; roughly 90% occur a single time. The biggest ten clones account for 1.5% to 2% of the sample.

The chain is made from TRBV5-1 and TRBJ1-2; no confident D gene assignment can be made. Material for sequencing was peripheral blood. This TCR was recovered from a woman aged 30 to 39 with COVID-19, enrolled during active disease. The bases read TGCGCCAGCAGCCTGTCCAGTCCCCTCTATGGCTACACCTTC. The resulting protein is CASSLSSPLYGYTF.